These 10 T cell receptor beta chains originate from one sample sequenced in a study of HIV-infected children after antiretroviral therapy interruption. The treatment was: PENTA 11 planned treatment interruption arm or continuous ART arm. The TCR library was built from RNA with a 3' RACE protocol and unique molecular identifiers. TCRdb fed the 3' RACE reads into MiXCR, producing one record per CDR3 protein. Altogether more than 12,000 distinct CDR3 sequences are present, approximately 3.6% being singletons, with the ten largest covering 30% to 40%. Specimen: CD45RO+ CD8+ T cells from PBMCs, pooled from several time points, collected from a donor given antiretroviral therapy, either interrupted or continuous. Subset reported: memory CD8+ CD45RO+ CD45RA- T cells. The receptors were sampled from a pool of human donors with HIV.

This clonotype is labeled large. The CDR3 sequence: CASSLQALAPLHF. In DNA, the CDR3 is TGTGCCAGCAGTTTGCAGGCTCTCGCACCCCTCCACTTT. This sequence joins TRBV12-3 or TRBV12-4 and TRBJ1-6; D not certain. The CDR3 is 13 residues long. V was clipped by 3 bases and J by 11 bases, with 11 bases between them.

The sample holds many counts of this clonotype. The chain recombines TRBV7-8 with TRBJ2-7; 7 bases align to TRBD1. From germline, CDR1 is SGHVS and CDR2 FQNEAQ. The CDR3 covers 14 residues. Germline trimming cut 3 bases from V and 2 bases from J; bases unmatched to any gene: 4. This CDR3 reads CASSFGTATYEQYF. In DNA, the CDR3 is TGTGCCAGCAGCTTCGGGACAGCCACCTACGAGCAGTACTTC.

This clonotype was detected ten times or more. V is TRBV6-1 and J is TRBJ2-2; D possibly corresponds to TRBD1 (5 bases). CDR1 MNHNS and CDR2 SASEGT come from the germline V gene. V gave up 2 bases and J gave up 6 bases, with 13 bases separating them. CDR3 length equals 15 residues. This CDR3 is CASSEILEGAGELFF. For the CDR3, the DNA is TGTGCCAGCAGTGAAATCCTAGAAGGGGCCGGGGAGCTGTTTTTT.

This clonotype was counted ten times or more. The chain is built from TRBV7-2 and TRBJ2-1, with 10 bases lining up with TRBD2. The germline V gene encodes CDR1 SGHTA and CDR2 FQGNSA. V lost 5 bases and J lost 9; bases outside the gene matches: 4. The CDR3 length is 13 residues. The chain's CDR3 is CASSDGLAAEQFF. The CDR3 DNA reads TGTGCCAGCAGCGACGGACTAGCGGCTGAGCAGTTCTTC.

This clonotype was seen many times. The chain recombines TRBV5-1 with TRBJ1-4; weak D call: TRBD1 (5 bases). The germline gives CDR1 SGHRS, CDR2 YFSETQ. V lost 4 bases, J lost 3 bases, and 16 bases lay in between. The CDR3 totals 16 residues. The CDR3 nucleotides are TGCGCCAGCAGCAGAACTTCCGGGACTGCTAATGAAAAACTGTTTTTT. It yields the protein CASSRTSGTANEKLFF.

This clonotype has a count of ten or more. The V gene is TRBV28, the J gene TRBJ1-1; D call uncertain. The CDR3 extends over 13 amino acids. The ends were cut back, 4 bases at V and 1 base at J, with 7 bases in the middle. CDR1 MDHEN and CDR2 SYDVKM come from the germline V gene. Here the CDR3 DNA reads TGTGCCAGCAGTTGGGTAGGGAACACTGAAGCTTTCTTT. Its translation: CASSWVGNTEAFF.

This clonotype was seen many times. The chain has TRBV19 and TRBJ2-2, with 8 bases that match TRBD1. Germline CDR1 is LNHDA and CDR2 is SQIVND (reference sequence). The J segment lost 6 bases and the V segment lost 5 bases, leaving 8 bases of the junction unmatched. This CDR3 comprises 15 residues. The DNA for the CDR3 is TGTGCCAGTAGTGGAACGGACAGGGAATCCGGGGAGCTGTTTTTT. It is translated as CASSGTDRESGELFF. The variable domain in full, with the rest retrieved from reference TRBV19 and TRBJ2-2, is DGGITQSPKYLFRKEGQNVTLSCEQNLNHDAMYWYRQDPGQGLRLIYYSQIVNDFQKGDIAEGYSVSREKKESFPLTVTSAQKNPTAFYLCASSGTDRESGELFFGEGSRLTVL.

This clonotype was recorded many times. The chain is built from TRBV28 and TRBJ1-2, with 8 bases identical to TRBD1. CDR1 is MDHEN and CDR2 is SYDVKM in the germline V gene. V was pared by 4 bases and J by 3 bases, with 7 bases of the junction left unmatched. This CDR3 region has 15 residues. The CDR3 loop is CASSSALTGDYGYTF. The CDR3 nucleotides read TGTGCCAGCAGTTCTGCTTTGACAGGGGACTATGGCTACACCTTC.

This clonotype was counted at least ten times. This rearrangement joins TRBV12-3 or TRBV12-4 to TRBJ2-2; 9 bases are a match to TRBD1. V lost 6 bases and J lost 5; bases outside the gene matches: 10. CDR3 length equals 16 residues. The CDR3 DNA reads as TGTGCCAGCAGCCTTCCGGACAGGGGAGAGACCGGGGAGCTGTTTTTT. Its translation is CASSLPDRGETGELFF.

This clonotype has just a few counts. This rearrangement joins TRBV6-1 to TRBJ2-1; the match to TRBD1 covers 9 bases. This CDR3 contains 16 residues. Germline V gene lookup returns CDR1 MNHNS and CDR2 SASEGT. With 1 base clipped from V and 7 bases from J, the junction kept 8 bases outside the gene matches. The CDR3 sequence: CASSEGSGTGSNEQFF. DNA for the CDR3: TGTGCCAGCAGTGAAGGCTCCGGGACAGGGTCTAATGAGCAGTTCTTC.